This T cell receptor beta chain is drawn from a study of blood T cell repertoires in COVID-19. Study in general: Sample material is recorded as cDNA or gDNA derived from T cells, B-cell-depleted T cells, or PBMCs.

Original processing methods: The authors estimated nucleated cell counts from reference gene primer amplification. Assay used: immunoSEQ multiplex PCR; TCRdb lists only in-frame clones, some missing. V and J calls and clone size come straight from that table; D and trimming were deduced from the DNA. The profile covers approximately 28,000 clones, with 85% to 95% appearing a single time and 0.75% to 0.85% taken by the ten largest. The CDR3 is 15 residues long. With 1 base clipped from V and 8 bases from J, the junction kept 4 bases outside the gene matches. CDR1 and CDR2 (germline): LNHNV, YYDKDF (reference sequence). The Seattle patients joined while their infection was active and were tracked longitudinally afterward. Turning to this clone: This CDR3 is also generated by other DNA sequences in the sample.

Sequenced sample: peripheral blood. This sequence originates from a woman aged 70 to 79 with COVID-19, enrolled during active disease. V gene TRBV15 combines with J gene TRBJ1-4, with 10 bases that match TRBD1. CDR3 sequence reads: CATSRGQGASEKLFF. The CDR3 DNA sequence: TGTGCCACCAGCAGAGGACAGGGGGCGTCGGAAAAACTGTTTTTT.